This is a list of T cell receptor beta chains from one sample in a study of Graves' ophthalmopathy and Graves' hyperthyroidism. TCRdb recomputed calls from the multiplex PCR reads with MiXCR, one row per CDR3 protein. Here the sample spans approximately 700,000 distinct CDR3 sequences, roughly 41% being singletons. Sequencing was performed on peripheral blood. The receptors come from an adult man with Graves' ophthalmopathy. Both conserved end residues are part of each CDR3. A D gene is named only where the DNA matches it firmly. The size field is filled for only some rows; it gives once, few, many or a size class.

abundance	v_gene	j_gene	d_gene	CDR3aa	CDR3nt
.	TRBV5-1	TRBJ2-2	.	CASSLPGGVTGELFF	TGCGCCAGCAGCTTGCCGGGCGGGGTGACCGGGGAGCTGTTTTTT
few	TRBV7-9	TRBJ1-5	.	CASSFGQGSNQPQHF	TGTGCCAGCAGCTTCGGGCAGGGAAGCAATCAGCCCCAGCATTTT
.	TRBV24-1	TRBJ1-5	.	CATSEAGERWHF	TGTGCCACCAGTGAGGCAGGGGAGAGGTGGCATTTT
many	TRBV15	TRBJ2-7	.	CATSRDAWGSEQYF	TGTGCCACCAGCAGAGATGCGTGGGGCAGTGAGCAGTACTTC
.	TRBV20-1	TRBJ1-2	.	CSARWGDNYGYTF	TGCAGTGCTAGATGGGGTGATAACTATGGCTACACCTTC
.	TRBV10-3	TRBJ1-1	.	CAIGRGSGTEAFF	TGTGCCATCGGGAGGGGTTCAGGCACTGAAGCTTTCTTT
few	TRBV10-3	TRBJ2-2	TRBD1	CAISELGTGWDTGELFF	TGTGCCATCAGTGAGCTAGGGACAGGGTGGGACACCGGGGAGCTGTTTTTT
many	TRBV9	TRBJ1-2	.	CASSVGGLGSYGYTF	TGTGCCAGCAGCGTAGGAGGTTTGGGCTCCTATGGCTACACCTTC
.	TRBV7-7	TRBJ2-5	TRBD1	CASSQDGDRLMATQYF	TGTGCCAGCAGCCAAGATGGGGACAGGTTGATGGCGACCCAGTACTTC
.	TRBV20-1	TRBJ2-5	.	CSAPWGTEQETQYF	TGCAGTGCTCCCTGGGGCACCGAGCAAGAGACCCAGTACTTC
.	TRBV7-8	TRBJ1-5	TRBD1	CASSSIGTGSNQPQHF	TGTGCCAGCTCTTCGATCGGGACAGGGAGTAATCAGCCCCAGCATTTT
.	TRBV15	TRBJ1-5	.	CATSRAQEGPDQPQHF	TGTGCCACCAGCAGGGCTCAAGAGGGGCCGGATCAGCCCCAGCATTTT
many	TRBV10-3	TRBJ1-1	.	CAIRAGMAEAFF	TGTGCCATCAGGGCAGGGATGGCTGAAGCTTTCTTT
.	TRBV2	TRBJ2-5	TRBD2	CASSEWAGGPSTQYF	TGTGCCAGCAGTGAATGGGCGGGGGGGCCGTCGACCCAGTACTTC
.	TRBV19	TRBJ2-6	.	CASGMGSGANVLTF	TGTGCCTCGGGCATGGGGTCTGGGGCCAACGTCCTGACTTTC
.	TRBV13	TRBJ1-2	TRBD1	CASSLASNGQGLAEDYGYTF	TGTGCCAGCAGTTTAGCTTCGAACGGACAGGGTCTTGCGGAGGACTATGGCTACACCTTC
once	TRBV7-2	TRBJ2-3	TRBD2	CASSSGTSGLDTQYF	TGCGCCAGCAGTTCCGGGACTAGCGGGTTAGATACGCAGTATTTT
many	TRBV14	TRBJ1-1	.	CASSRNTEAFF	TGTGCCAGCAGCAGGAACACTGAAGCTTTCTTT
.	TRBV25-1	TRBJ2-2	.	CASSPSAAGELFF	TGCGCCAGCAGCCCTAGCGCGGCCGGGGAGCTGTTTTTT
few	TRBV5-1	TRBJ1-2	TRBD1	CASSFSTGDEGYTF	TGCGCCAGCAGCTTTTCGACAGGGGATGAGGGCTACACCTTC
.	TRBV29-1	TRBJ2-5	.	CSVGGTIGETQYF	TGCAGCGTTGGCGGGACAATCGGAGAGACCCAGTACTTC
.	TRBV4-1	TRBJ2-5	TRBD2	CASSQGGRLSREETQYF	TGCGCCAGCAGCCAAGGCGGGAGATTATCCCGTGAGGAGACCCAGTACTTC
few	TRBV9	TRBJ1-6	TRBD1	CASSVENRGRNSPLHF	TGTGCCAGCAGCGTAGAGAACAGGGGGAGAAATTCACCCCTCCACTTT
.	TRBV7-2	TRBJ1-3	.	CASGGRGGNTIYF	TGTGCCAGCGGGGGTAGGGGTGGAAACACCATATATTTT
.	TRBV6-5	TRBJ1-2	TRBD1	CASSDPGTGHYGYTF	TGTGCCAGCAGTGACCCCGGGACAGGGCACTATGGCTACACCTTC
.	TRBV25-1	TRBJ2-2	.	CASLGSTGELFF	TGTGCCAGCTTAGGGAGCACCGGGGAGCTGTTTTTT
many	TRBV13	TRBJ1-2	.	CASSLGGRRGYTF	TGTGCCAGCAGCCTCGGGGGGCGCAGAGGCTACACCTTC
.	TRBV7-9	TRBJ2-1	.	CASMWQVGDNEQFF	TGTGCCAGCATGTGGCAGGTGGGGGACAATGAGCAGTTCTTC
many	TRBV10-2	TRBJ1-1	.	CASSESEGRVKDTEAFF	TGCGCCAGCAGTGAGTCGGAGGGAAGAGTCAAGGACACTGAAGCTTTCTTT
few	TRBV5-8	TRBJ1-2	.	CASSPTGTTGYGYTF	TGTGCCAGCAGCCCTACCGGGACAACGGGCTATGGCTACACCTTC
.	TRBV10-3	TRBJ1-2	TRBD1	CAISDGQGNGYTF	TGTGCCATCAGTGACGGACAGGGTAATGGCTACACCTTC
.	TRBV6-1	TRBJ1-2	.	CASSNRGSGNYGYTF	TGTGCCAGCTCAAACCGGGGCAGCGGAAACTATGGCTACACCTTC
many	TRBV7-2	TRBJ2-7	TRBD2	CASSLAREGYEQYF	TGTGCCAGCAGCTTAGCGAGGGAGGGCTACGAGCAGTACTTC
.	TRBV2	TRBJ1-1	.	CASSARDLEYTEAFF	TGTGCCAGCAGTGCTAGAGATTTGGAGTACACTGAAGCTTTCTTT
.	TRBV7-8	TRBJ1-1	.	CASSLVPAGGAFF	TGTGCCAGCAGCTTAGTTCCGGCAGGTGGAGCTTTCTTT